The entry below gives a single TCR beta chain sequence along with its context. Its specificity is not known. Combining iRepertoire HTBI primers with Arm-PCR of CDR3 regions, the authors built TCR beta libraries. TCRdb re-called the multiplex PCR reads through MiXCR, storing one row per CDR3 protein. The sample records fewer than 500,000 distinct CDR3 sequences, roughly 16% being singletons. Germline assignment: CDR1 MNHEY and CDR2 SVGEGT. The CDR3 sequence is 12 residues long. Trimming cost V 6 bases and J 0 bases, with 5 bases left between them. Indicated time point: newly diagnosed GD, antithyroid drugs for less than 3 months. RNA isolated from PBMCs was used to make the TCR library. This sample was taken from a study of regulatory T cells in long-lasting Graves disease. Regarding the study as a whole: Persistent cases favored TRBV28, TRBJ1-2 and TRBJ2-5. Persistent Graves' cases showed lower TCR diversity than newly diagnosed cases.

The sample was also linked to a second study, of T cells in Graves' hyperthyroidism and ophthalmopathy.

V gene TRBV6-2 or TRBV6-3 combines with J gene TRBJ1-2; D is unclear. The clonotype comes from a man aged 40-49 years with Graves disease. The sequenced sample was peripheral blood mononuclear cells (PBMCs), obtained at new diagnosis, from a patient treated with antithyroid drugs. The CDR3 coding sequence is TGTGCCAGCAGGACACCTAACTATGGCTACACCTTC. Protein product: CASRTPNYGYTF.